One and the same sample provided the 10 T cell receptor beta chains below, sequenced in a study of blood T cells in healthy people across ages. A sample-barcoded 5' primer and a J-beta primer mix were used in a second PCR of roughly 7 to 11 cycles. TCRdb ran MiXCR on the 5' RACE reads and lists one entry per CDR3 protein. The table lists approximately 1.5 million distinct CDR3 sequences, roughly 32% of them singletons. Sequencing was carried out using blood. All receptors come from a woman aged 30 to 39 in good health.

The chain is built from TRBV7-8 and TRBJ2-7; the D is unclear. This CDR3 has 14 residues. V lost 5 bases to trimming and J lost 6 bases, with 17 bases between them. Per the germline V gene, CDR1 is SGHVS and CDR2 is FQNEAQ. CDR3 sequence: CASSPHLKTIEQYF. The CDR3 DNA reads as TGTGCCAGCAGCCCCCACCTTAAGACAATCGAGCAGTACTTC.

This chain uses TRBV7-9 with TRBJ2-1; TRBD1 or TRBD2 may be the D gene (5 bases each). Germline values: CDR1 SEHNR, CDR2 FQNEAQ (reference sequence). The CDR3 totals 16 residues. The ends were cut back, 8 bases at V and 0 bases at J, with 17 bases in the middle. In DNA, the CDR3 is TGTGCCAGCGACCAAGTGGGGCTAGCCTCCTACAATGAGCAGTTCTTC. It specifies CASDQVGLASYNEQFF.

This clonotype was counted ten times or more. The chain couples TRBV4-1 to TRBJ2-3, with TRBD2 matching over 9 bases. The CDR3 spans 16 residues. V was clipped by 1 base and J by 4 bases; unmatched bases: 6. In germline, CDR1 is MGHRA, CDR2 YSYEKL. CDR3 protein: CASSQALAGIPDTQYF. Here the CDR3 DNA reads TGCGCCAGCAGCCAAGCACTAGCGGGTATCCCAGATACGCAGTATTTT.

V and J are TRBV3-1 and TRBJ2-5; 7 nucleotides line up with TRBD1. Germline V gene sequence: CDR1 LGHDT, CDR2 YNNKEL (reference sequence). Losses at the gene ends were 1 base for V and 2 bases for J; bases not matched to a gene: 4. The CDR3 loop spans 15 amino acids. Written as DNA, the CDR3 is TGTGCCAGCAGCCAAGCTGCGACAGGGCAAGAGACCCAGTACTTC. Translated: CASSQAATGQETQYF.

The gene calls are TRBV18 and TRBJ2-7; the match to TRBD1 covers 8 bases. The CDR3 spans 13 residues. The J segment lost 4 bases and the V segment lost 9 bases, leaving 8 bases of the junction unmatched. Looked up from germline, CDR1 is KGHSH and CDR2 is LQKENI. DNA of the CDR3: TGTGCCAGTGCCAGGACAGGGTCGTACGAGCAGTACTTC. Amino acids: CASARTGSYEQYF.

This clonotype has just one count. This chain connects TRBV10-3 to TRBJ2-3; 7 bases are shared with TRBD1. This CDR3 comprises 15 residues. Germline-derived CDR1 and CDR2 are ENHRY and SYGVKD. Trimming at V came to 4 bases and at J to 4 bases, leaving 8 bases not matched to a gene. The CDR3 nucleotides read TGTGCCATCAGTGGGACCAGGGGGTTAGCAGATACGCAGTATTTT. As protein: CAISGTRGLADTQYF.

The genes are TRBV5-1 and TRBJ2-5, with TRBD2 matching over 14 bases. V shed 2 bases and J 2 bases; nucleotides not matched to a gene: 11. The CDR3 runs 19 residues. Per the germline V gene, CDR1 is SGHRS and CDR2 is YFSETQ. In DNA, the CDR3 is TGCGCCAGCAGCTTTGGACTAGCGGGAGGACTTTTCCTTCAAGAGACCCAGTACTTC. Protein product: CASSFGLAGGLFLQETQYF.

This clonotype was counted only a few times. CDR3 bases: TGCAGCGTTGACCCCTACGCGAACACTGAAGCTTTCTTT. The encoded protein is CSVDPYANTEAFF. V gene TRBV29-1 combines with J gene TRBJ1-1, with D unresolved. V lost 3 bases, J lost 1 base, and 9 bases lay in between. Germline values: CDR1 SQVTM, CDR2 ANQGSEA. This CDR3 is 13 amino acids long.

This clonotype was seen a handful of times. The chain uses TRBV21-1 and TRBJ2-7. TRBV21-1 is marked as a pseudogene. This CDR3 contains 10 residues. The CDR3 loop reads CASLSYEQYF. CDR3 nucleotides: TGTGCCAGCCTTTCCTACGAGCAGTACTTC.

This clonotype was detected only a few times. This chain's CDR3 is CASSLAPQGSRGIGRGLSYNEQFF. The CDR3 region has the DNA TGTGCCAGCAGCTTAGCGCCTCAGGGGAGTCGTGGTATCGGGAGGGGACTTTCCTACAATGAGCAGTTCTTC. The chain has TRBV7-2 and TRBJ2-1, with 8 positions matching TRBD2. Germline trimming cut 0 bases from V and 1 base from J; bases unmatched to any gene: 26. The CDR3 loop spans 24 amino acids. Germline V gene sequence: CDR1 SGHTA, CDR2 FQGNSA.